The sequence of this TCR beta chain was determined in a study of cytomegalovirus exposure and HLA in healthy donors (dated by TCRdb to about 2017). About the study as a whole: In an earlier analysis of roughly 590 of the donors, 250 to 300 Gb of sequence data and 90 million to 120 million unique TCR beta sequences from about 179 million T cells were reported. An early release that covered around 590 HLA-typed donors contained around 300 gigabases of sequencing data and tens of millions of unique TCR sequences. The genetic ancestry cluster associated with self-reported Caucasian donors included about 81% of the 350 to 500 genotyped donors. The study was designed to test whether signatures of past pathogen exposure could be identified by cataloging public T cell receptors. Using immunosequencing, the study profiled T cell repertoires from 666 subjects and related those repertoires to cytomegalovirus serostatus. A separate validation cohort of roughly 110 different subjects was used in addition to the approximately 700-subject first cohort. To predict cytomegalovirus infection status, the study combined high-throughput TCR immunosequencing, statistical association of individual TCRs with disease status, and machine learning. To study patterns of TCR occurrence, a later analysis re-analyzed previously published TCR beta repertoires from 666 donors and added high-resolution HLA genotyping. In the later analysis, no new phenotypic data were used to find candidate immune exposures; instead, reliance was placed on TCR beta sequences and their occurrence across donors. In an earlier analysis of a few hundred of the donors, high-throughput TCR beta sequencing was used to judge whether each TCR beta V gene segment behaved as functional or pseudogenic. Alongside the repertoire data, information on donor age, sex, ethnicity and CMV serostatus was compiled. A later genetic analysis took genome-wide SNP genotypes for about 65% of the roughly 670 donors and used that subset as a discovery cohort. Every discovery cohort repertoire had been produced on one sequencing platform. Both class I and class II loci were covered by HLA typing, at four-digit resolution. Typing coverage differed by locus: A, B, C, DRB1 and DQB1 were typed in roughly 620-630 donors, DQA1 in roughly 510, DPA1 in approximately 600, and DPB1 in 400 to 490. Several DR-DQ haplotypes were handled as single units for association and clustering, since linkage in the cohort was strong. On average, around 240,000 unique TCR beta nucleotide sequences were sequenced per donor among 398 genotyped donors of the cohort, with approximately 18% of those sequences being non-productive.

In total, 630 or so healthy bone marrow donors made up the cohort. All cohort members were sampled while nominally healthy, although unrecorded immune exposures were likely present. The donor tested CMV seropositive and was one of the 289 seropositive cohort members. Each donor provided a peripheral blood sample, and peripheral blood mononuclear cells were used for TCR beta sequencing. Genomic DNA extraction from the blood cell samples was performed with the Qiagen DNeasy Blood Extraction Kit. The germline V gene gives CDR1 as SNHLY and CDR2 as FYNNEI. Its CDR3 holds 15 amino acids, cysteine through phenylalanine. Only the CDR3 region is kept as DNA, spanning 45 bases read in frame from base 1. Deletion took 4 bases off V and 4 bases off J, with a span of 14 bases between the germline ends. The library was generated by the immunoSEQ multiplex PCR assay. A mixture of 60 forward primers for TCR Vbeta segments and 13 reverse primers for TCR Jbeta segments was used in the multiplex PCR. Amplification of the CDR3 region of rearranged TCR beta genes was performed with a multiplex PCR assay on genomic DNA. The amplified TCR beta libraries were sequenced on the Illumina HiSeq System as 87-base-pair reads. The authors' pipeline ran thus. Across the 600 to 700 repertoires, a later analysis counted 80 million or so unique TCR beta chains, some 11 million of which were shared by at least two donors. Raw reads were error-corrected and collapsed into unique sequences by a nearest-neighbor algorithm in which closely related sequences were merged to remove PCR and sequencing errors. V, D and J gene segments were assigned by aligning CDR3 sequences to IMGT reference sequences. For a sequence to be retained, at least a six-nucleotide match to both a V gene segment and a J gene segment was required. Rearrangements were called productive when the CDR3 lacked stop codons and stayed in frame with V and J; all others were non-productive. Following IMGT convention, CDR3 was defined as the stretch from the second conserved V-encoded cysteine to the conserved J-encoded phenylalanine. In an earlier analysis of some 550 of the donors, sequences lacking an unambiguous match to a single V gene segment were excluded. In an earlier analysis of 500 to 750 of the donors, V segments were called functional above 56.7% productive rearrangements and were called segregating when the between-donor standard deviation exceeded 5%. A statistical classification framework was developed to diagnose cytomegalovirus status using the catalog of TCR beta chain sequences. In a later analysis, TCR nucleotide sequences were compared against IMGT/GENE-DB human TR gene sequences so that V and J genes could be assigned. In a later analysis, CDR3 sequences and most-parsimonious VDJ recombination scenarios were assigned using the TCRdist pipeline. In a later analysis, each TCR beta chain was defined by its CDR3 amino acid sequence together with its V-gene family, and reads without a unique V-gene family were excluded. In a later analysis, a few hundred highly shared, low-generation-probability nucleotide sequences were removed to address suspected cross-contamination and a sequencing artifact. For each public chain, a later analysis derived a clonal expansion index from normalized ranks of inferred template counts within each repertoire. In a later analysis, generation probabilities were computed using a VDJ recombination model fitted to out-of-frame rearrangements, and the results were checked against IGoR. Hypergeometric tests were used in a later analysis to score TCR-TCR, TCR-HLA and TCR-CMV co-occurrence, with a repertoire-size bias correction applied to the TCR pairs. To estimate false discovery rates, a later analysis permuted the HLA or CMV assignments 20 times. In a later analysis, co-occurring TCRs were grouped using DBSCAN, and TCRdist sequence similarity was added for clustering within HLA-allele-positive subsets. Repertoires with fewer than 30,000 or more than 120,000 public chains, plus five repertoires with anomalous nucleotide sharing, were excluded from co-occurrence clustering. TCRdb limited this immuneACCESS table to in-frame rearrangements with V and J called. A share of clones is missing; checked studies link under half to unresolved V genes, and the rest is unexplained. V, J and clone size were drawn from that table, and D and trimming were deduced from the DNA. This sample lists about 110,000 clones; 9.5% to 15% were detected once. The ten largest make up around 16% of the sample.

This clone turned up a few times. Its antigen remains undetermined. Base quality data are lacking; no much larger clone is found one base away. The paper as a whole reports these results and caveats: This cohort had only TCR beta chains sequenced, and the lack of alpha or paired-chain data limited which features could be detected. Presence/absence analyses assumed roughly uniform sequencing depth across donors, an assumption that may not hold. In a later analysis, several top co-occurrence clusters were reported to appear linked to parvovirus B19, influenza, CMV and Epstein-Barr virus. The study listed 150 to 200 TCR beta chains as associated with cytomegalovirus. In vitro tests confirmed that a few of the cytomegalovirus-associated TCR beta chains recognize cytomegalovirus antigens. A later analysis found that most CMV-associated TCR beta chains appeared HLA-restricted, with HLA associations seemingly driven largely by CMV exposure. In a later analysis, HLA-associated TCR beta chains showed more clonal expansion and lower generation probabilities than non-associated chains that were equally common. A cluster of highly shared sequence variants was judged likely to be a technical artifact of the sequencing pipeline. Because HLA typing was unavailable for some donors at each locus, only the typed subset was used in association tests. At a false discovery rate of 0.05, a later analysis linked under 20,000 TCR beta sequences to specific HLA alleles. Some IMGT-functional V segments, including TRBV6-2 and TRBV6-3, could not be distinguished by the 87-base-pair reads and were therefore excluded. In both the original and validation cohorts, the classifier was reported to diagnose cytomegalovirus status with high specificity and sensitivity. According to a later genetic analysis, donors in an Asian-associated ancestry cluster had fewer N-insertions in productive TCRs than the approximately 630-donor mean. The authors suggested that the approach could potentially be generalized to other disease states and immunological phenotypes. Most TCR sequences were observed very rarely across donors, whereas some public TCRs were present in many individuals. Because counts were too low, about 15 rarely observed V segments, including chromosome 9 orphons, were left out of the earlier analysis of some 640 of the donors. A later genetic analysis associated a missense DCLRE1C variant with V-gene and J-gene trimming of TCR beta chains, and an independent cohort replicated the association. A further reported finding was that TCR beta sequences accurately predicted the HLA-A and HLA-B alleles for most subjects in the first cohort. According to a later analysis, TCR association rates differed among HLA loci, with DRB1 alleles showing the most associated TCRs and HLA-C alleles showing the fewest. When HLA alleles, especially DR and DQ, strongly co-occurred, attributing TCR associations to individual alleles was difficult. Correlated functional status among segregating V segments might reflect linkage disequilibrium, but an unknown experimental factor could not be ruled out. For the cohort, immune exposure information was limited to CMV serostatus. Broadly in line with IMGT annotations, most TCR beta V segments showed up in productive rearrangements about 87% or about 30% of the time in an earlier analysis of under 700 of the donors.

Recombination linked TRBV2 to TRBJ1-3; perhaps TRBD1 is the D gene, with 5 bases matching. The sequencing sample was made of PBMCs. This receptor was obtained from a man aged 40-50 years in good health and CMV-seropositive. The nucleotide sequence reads TGTGCCAGCAGTGTAACAGGTTCTCCAGGAAACACCATATATTTT. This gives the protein CASSVTGSPGNTIYF.